A single sample is the source of the 9 T cell receptor beta chains below, sequenced in a study of cytomegalovirus exposure and HLA in healthy donors. The PCR ran on 60 Vbeta and 13 Jbeta primers. Some clones are missing from TCRdb's copy, which holds only in-frame ones; the method was immunoSEQ multiplex PCR. The table has about 120,000 clones, 17% seen once. The sequencing input was PBMCs. These receptors were taken from a female donor in good health and CMV-seropositive.

This clone was seen a handful of times. The rearrangement joins TRBV6-1 to TRBJ2-7, with D possibly TRBD1 on 5 matching bases. Deletions cut 3 bases from V and 1 base from J, with 10 bases between. The germline CDR1 and CDR2 sequences are MNHNS and SASEGT. This CDR3 is built from 14 residues. CDR3 protein: CASSDLTASYEQYF. CDR3 coding DNA: TGTGCCAGCAGTGACCTGACAGCATCCTACGAGCAGTACTTC.

The chain recombines TRBV7-9 with TRBJ2-3; D is perhaps TRBD2 (6 bases). The CDR3 is made up of 18 amino acids. V was trimmed by 8 bases and J by 1 base, leaving 25 bases between them. Germline V CDR1 and CDR2: SEHNR, FQNEAQ (reference sequence). The CDR3 reads CASGWSLRDSLGTDTQYF. CDR3 sequence (DNA): TGTGCCAGCGGCTGGTCCCTTCGGGACTCCCTCGGCACAGATACGCAGTATTTT.

The chain is built from TRBV2 and TRBJ1-5, with D uncertain. Per germline, CDR1 SNHLY and CDR2 FYNNEI. V was cut by 7 bases and J by 0 bases, with 7 bases left in between. This CDR3 is 13 amino acids long. CDR3 sequence (DNA): TGTGCCAGCAATAGAAATAGCAATCAGCCCCAGCATTTT. Residues: CASNRNSNQPQHF.

This clone is categorized as medium-sized. The V gene is TRBV6-1, the J gene TRBJ2-3, with 7 bases fitting TRBD1. V gave up 8 bases and J gave up 0 bases; unmatched junction bases: 5. Looked up from germline, CDR1 is MNHNS and CDR2 is SASEGT. This CDR3 has 14 residues. The CDR3 nucleotides read TGTGCCAGCGCCGGGACAGCTAGCACAGATACGCAGTATTTT. Protein: CASAGTASTDTQYF.

This chain uses TRBV30 with TRBJ2-1, with 13 nucleotides matching TRBD2. V trimming: 1 base; J trimming: 6 bases; junction bases outside the gene matches: 15. The CDR3 consists of 19 residues. The germline V gene encodes CDR1 GTSNPN and CDR2 SVGIG (reference sequence). The CDR3 DNA reads as TGTGCCTGGAGTGCAACTAGCGGGAGGGCCCCTCAAGGCTCCAATGAGCAGTTCTTC. Amino acid sequence: CAWSATSGRAPQGSNEQFF.

This clone was counted only a few times. The chain joins TRBV2 to TRBJ1-2; D not certain. V was clipped by 5 bases and J by 6 bases, with 16 bases between them. Germline loops: CDR1 SNHLY, CDR2 FYNNEI. This CDR3 is built from 14 residues. The CDR3 is CASSTIRSADGYTF. For the CDR3, the DNA is TGTGCCAGCAGTACAATTCGGAGTGCCGATGGCTACACCTTC.

The table lists this clone with a few counts. J is TRBJ1-2 and V is TRBV28; D is undetermined. Per germline, CDR1 MDHEN and CDR2 SYDVKM. The CDR3 is 15 residues long. Trimming stripped 7 bases from V and 3 bases from J, with 18 bases between. The CDR3 DNA is TGTGCCAGCACCACGACATCTCCCTTCTACTATGGCTACACCTTC. This gives the protein CASTTTSPFYYGYTF.

With respect to this clone: At one boundary the junction diverges from the germline segment, which might be a read error. This same CDR3 is encoded by further DNA sequences in the sample. The CDR3 reads CAWGPQGAGHEQYF. CDR3 nucleotide sequence: TGCGCCTGGGGTCCACAGGGGGCGGGCCACGAGCAGTACTTC. V usage is TRBV30 and J usage is TRBJ2-7, with 9 bases fitting TRBD1. The CDR3 spans 14 residues. The germline gives CDR1 GTSNPN, CDR2 SVGIG (reference sequence).

The V gene is TRBV5-4, the J gene TRBJ1-2, with a possible D match to TRBD1 (6 bases). CDR1 is SGHNT and CDR2 is YYREEE in the germline V gene (reference sequence). The ends were cut back, 3 bases at V and 2 bases at J, with 11 bases in the middle. This CDR3 is built from 14 residues. For the CDR3, the DNA is TGTGCCAGCAGCTACAGGGATGGGAACTATGGCTACACCTTC. Amino acids: CASSYRDGNYGYTF.